These T cell receptor beta chains were read from a single sample in a study of blood T cell repertoires in COVID-19. The method was immunoSEQ multiplex PCR; TCRdb's version includes in-frame clones alone and lacks a portion of them. The profile covers under 200,000 clones, with approximately 81% appearing a single time and under 6.5% taken by the ten largest. Material for sequencing was peripheral blood. These receptors all stem from a woman aged 50 to 60 with COVID-19, enrolled during active disease. The CDR3 runs from the conserved cysteine through the conserved F or W.

j_call	v_call	cdr3_aa
TRBJ2-1	TRBV19	CASSKGLAIYEQFF
TRBJ1-2	TRBV19	CASRPVTGAYYGYTF
TRBJ2-3	TRBV5-1	CASSVVSSTDTQYF
TRBJ2-1	TRBV4-3	CASSQDRGGAYNEQFF
TRBJ1-1	TRBV11-3	CASSSTQGAGAEAFF
TRBJ2-7	TRBV19	CASSIGAGYYEQYF
TRBJ2-7	TRBV7-8	CASSLGLVNEQYF
TRBJ1-3	TRBV12-3/TRBV12-4	CASSWTTGNTIYF
TRBJ1-1	TRBV3-1/TRBV3-2	CASSPQGAFGQAFF
TRBJ1-2	TRBV30	CAWTATGSYGYTF
TRBJ1-1	TRBV30	CAWSVLRGMNTEAFF
TRBJ1-1	TRBV10-1	CASSAGENTEAFF
TRBJ1-2	TRBV10-3	CAISETQGALGGYTF
TRBJ2-1	TRBV14	CASSGPGGRLYEQFF
TRBJ2-7	TRBV6-1	CASSEIYGGAYYEQYF
TRBJ1-5	TRBV7-2	CASSLGGTGNQPQHF
TRBJ2-7	TRBV11-3	CASSTRGLSYEQYF
TRBJ2-7	TRBV7-2	CASSLTGRVIYEQYF
TRBJ1-4	TRBV7-9	CASSYTGTGEREKLFF
TRBJ2-7	TRBV28	CASSSHQAAYEQYF
TRBJ1-2	TRBV11-3	CASSYPPGQNERDGYTF
TRBJ2-1	TRBV2	CASKGQTYNEQFF
TRBJ1-5	TRBV2	CASSSQGSNQPQHF
TRBJ2-3	TRBV19	CASSSDRGGTDTQYF
TRBJ2-1	TRBV13	CASSSRGLNEQFF
TRBJ1-2	TRBV6-5	CASLRGINGYTF
TRBJ2-1	TRBV19	CASSIVLAGGNEQFF
TRBJ2-1	TRBV2	CASREDRGSYNEQFF
TRBJ1-5	TRBV25-1	CASSVTGGHQPQHF
TRBJ1-1	TRBV28	CASRGQGNTEAFF
TRBJ2-2	TRBV19	CASSIYQGLGELFF
TRBJ1-4	TRBV29-1	CSVRGTNEKLFF
TRBJ2-7	TRBV7-2	CASRNPGHLSYEQYF
TRBJ2-7	TRBV7-2	CASSGRDRSYEQYF
TRBJ1-2	TRBV7-9	CASSDFKFGYTF
TRBJ2-2	TRBV7-3	CASSSGGPLTGELFF
TRBJ1-6	TRBV7-9	CASSVYLGARNSPLHF
TRBJ1-4	TRBV3-1/TRBV3-2	CASSPPGTVNEKLFF
TRBJ2-3	TRBV27	CASSLPGLAGADPNTQYF
TRBJ2-1	TRBV5-1	CASSLGQGSNNEQFF
TRBJ1-1	TRBV2	CASSEFTVNTEAFF